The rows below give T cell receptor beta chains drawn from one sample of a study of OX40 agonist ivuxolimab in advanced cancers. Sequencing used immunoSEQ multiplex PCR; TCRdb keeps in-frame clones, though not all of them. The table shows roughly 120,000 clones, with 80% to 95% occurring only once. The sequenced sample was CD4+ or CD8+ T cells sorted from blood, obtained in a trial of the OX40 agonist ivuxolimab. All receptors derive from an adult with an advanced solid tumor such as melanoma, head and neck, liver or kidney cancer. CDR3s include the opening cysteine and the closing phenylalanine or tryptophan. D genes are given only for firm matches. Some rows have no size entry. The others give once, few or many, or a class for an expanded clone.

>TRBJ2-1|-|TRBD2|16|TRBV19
TGTGCCAGTAGTACTTGGACTAGCGGGAACTCCAATGAGCAGTTCTTC
CASSTWTSGNSNEQFF
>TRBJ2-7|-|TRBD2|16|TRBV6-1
TGTGCCAGCAGTGAACGGGACTACCGATTACGTTTGGAGCAGTACTTC
CASSERDYRLRLEQYF
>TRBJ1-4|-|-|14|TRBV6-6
TGTGCCAGCACCGCACAACTAACTAATGAAAAACTGTTTTTT
CASTAQLTNEKLFF
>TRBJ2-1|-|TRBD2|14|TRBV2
TGTGCCAGCAGTGAAGTACGAGGGAGGGGTGAGCAGTTCTTC
CASSEVRGRGEQFF
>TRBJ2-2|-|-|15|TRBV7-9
TGTGCCAGCAGTCTGTCAGGGTTTGAAGCCGGGGAGCTGTTTTTT
CASSLSGFEAGELFF
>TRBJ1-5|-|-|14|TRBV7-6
TGTGCCAGCAGCTTAAACGGAGGCAATCAGCCCCAGCATTTT
CASSLNGGNQPQHF
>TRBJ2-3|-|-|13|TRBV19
TGTGCCAGTAGTATAGCTATGGCAGATACGCAGTATTTT
CASSIAMADTQYF
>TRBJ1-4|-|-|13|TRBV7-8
TGTGCCAGCAGCTTCGGGGGAAATGAAAAACTGTTTTTT
CASSFGGNEKLFF
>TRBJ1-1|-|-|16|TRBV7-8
TGTGCCAGCAGCTTAGGACAGGTGGGGTCGAACACTGAAGCTTTCTTT
CASSLGQVGSNTEAFF
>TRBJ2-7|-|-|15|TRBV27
TGTGCCAGCAGTGGACTCCTGGCCGGCTCCTACGAGCAGTACTTC
CASSGLLAGSYEQYF
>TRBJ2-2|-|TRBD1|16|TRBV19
TGTGCCAGTAGTATAGGACAGGGGATCTACACCGGGGAGCTGTTTTTT
CASSIGQGIYTGELFF
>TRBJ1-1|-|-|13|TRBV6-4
TGTGCCAGCAGGATGAGGGGCCGAACTGAAGCTTTCTTT
CASRMRGRTEAFF
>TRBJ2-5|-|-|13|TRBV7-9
TGTGCCAGCCTACGGGGACTCCAAGAGACCCAGTACTTC
CASLRGLQETQYF
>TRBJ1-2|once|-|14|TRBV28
TGTGCCAGCAGTTTCTACGCATTGGGCTATGGCTACACCTTC
CASSFYALGYGYTF
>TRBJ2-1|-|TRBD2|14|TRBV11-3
TGTGCCAGCAGCTCAGGACTAGCGTACAATGAGCAGTTCTTC
CASSSGLAYNEQFF
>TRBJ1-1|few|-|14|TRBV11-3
TGTGCCAGCAGCAATATACAGGGGAACACTGAAGCTTTCTTT
CASSNIQGNTEAFF
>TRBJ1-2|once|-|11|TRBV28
TGTGCCAGCAGCCGCCCTTATGGCTACACCTTC
CASSRPYGYTF
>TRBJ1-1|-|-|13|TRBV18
TGTGCCAGCTCACCACAGGCGAACACTGAAGCTTTCTTT
CASSPQANTEAFF
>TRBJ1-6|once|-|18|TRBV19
TGTGCCAGTAGTATCTGGACAGCCCTGGGAGTGGGGAATTCACCCCTCCACTTT
CASSIWTALGVGNSPLHF
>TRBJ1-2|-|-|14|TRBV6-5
TGTGCCAGCATCGATTTGGGAGTGAACTATGGCTACACCTTC
CASIDLGVNYGYTF
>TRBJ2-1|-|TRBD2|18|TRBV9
TGTGCCAGCAGCGTAGGGACTAGCGGGCGGCTCTCCTACAATGAGCAGTTCTTC
CASSVGTSGRLSYNEQFF
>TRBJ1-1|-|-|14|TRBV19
TGTGCCAGTAGTTATGGCCCGGGGGGCACTGAAGCTTTCTTT
CASSYGPGGTEAFF
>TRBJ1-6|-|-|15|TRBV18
TGTGCCAGCTCACTCTCGACAGTCGATAATTCACCCCTCCACTTT
CASSLSTVDNSPLHF
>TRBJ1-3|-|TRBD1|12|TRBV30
TGTGCCTGGACAGGGGGTGGAAACACCATATATTTT
CAWTGGGNTIYF
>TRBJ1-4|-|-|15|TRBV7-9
TGTGCCAGCATCTCCGAAGGGGGGAGTAATGAAAAACTGTTTTTT
CASISEGGSNEKLFF
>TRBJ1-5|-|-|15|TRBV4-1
TGCGCCAGCAGCCAGGACCCTGGGACAAATCAGCCCCAGCATTTT
CASSQDPGTNQPQHF
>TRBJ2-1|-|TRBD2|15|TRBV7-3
TGTGCCAGCAGCTTAACTAGCGGGAATAGGAATGAGCAGTTCTTC
CASSLTSGNRNEQFF
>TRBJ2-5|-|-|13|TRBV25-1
TGTGCCAGCAGGACGGGAGCCCAAGAGACCCAGTACTTC
CASRTGAQETQYF
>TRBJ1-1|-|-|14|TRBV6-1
TGTGCCAGCAGTGTTACAGGGAAGAACACTGAAGCTTTCTTT
CASSVTGKNTEAFF
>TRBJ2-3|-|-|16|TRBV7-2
TGTGCCAGCAGCTTCGCCATAGCCTTCGGTGGAGATACGCAGTATTTT
CASSFAIAFGGDTQYF
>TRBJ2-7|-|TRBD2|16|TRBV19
TGTGCCAGTAGTATAGATCTGAGCGGGAGGGCCTACGAGCAGTACTTC
CASSIDLSGRAYEQYF
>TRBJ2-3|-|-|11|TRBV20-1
TGCAGTGCCCTCTCCACAGATACGCAGTATTTT
CSALSTDTQYF
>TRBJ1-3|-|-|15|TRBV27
TGTGCCAGCAGTTTAGGGGGGGCTCTTGGAAACACCATATATTTT
CASSLGGALGNTIYF
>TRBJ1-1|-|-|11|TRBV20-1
TGCAGTGCCTCGGTGAACACTGAAGCTTTCTTT
CSASVNTEAFF
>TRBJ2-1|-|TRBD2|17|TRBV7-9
TGTGCCAGCAGCTTAGCTCCTCGGAGCGGGAGGTACAATGAGCAGTTCTTC
CASSLAPRSGRYNEQFF
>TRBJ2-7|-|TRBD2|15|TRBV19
TGTGCCAGTAGTATAAAGGGACTAGCCGCCTACGAGCAGTACTTC
CASSIKGLAAYEQYF
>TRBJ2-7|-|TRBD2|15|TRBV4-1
TGCGCCAGCAGCCTAGCGGGACTCTTCCTATACGAGCAGTACTTC
CASSLAGLFLYEQYF
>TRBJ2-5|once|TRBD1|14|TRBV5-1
TGCGCCAGCAGCCCGGACAGGGTACACGAGACCCAGTACTTC
CASSPDRVHETQYF
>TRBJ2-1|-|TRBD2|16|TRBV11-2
TGTGCCAGCAGCCTGATACTAGCGGGAGGGTACAATGAGCAGTTCTTC
CASSLILAGGYNEQFF
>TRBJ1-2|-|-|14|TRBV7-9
TGTGCCAGCAGCCGGGGTGGGGGCTACTATGGCTACACCTTC
CASSRGGGYYGYTF
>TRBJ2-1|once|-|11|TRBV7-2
TGTGCCAGCAGCTCGGGACCACGCCAGTTCTTC
CASSSGPRQFF
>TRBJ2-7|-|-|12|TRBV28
TGTGCCAGCAGCCTCGTCAACTACGAGCAGTACTTC
CASSLVNYEQYF
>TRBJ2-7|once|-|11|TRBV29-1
TGCAGCGTTGAGCGCGATAAGGAGCAGTACTTC
CSVERDKEQYF
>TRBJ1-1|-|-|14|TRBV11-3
TGTGCCAGCAGCAAAAATCAAGGGGGCACTGAAGCTTTCTTT
CASSKNQGGTEAFF
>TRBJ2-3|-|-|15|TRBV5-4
TGTGCCAGCAGCCCGACGACGGGCTCCACAGATACGCAGTATTTT
CASSPTTGSTDTQYF
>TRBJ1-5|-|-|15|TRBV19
TGTGCCAGTAGTATTCGTAGGGTGGACAATCAGCCCCAGCATTTT
CASSIRRVDNQPQHF
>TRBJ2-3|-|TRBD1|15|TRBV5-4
TGTGCCAGCAGCTTTCGGACAGGGTCCACAGATACGCAGTATTTT
CASSFRTGSTDTQYF
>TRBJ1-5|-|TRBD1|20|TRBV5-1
TGCGCCAGCAGCTTACCCACCAGGGACAGGCCCTCATCGAGCAATCAGCCCCAGCATTTT
CASSLPTRDRPSSSNQPQHF
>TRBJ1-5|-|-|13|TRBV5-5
TGTGCCAGCAGCTTGAACCCGAATCAGCCCCAGCATTTT
CASSLNPNQPQHF
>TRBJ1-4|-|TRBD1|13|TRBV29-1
TGCAGCGTCGTTACAGGGGCGGAAGAAAAACTGTTTTTT
CSVVTGAEEKLFF
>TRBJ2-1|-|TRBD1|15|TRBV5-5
TGTGCCAGCAGCCGGACAGGGACTCTCTACAATGAGCAGTTCTTC
CASSRTGTLYNEQFF
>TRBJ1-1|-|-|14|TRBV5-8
TGTGCCAGCAGCTTGCAGGGAATGAACACTGAAGCTTTCTTT
CASSLQGMNTEAFF